These 4 T cell receptor beta chains were sequenced from one sample in a study of T cells in women clearing cervical HPV infection. Profiling relied on immunoSEQ multiplex PCR, and the TCRdb table lists in-frame clones only, not all of them. The listing contains about 27,000 clones. The sample taken for sequencing was blood buffy coat. Every receptor here comes from a woman aged 18-69 years with a cervical HPV16 infection that either progressed to CIN3+ or cleared (not recorded which).

On this clone itself: The read comes to an end 3 residues before the CDR3 does, leaving the germline J gene to fill in the end. The chain couples TRBV5-1 to TRBJ2-5; 11 bases are shared with TRBD1. Germline-derived CDR1 and CDR2 are SGHRS and YFSETQ. There are 14 residues in the CDR3. J was trimmed by 4 bases and V by 3 bases; bases with no gene match: 2. The sequenced CDR3 bases are TGCGCCAGCAGCTCCGGGACAGGGGGAGAGACC. It codes for CASSSGTGGET. The complete CDR3 sequence is CASSSGTGGETQYF.

For this clone: Coverage ceases 3 residues before the CDR3 finishes, and the germline J gene fills in the end. The chain links TRBV12-3 or TRBV12-4 to TRBJ2-3, with D unclear. The CDR3 covers 12 residues. The V end lost 3 bases, the J end lost 5 bases, and 6 bases lay between the germline ends. The CDR3 bases that were read are TGTGCCAGCAGTTTGAACATAGATACG. Amino acids: CASSLNIDT. The whole CDR3 protein reads CASSLNIDTQYF.

Points on this clone: With the read ending 3 residues before the CDR3 end, the germline J gene is used to fill in that end. This chain connects TRBV10-3 to TRBJ1-2; unclear D gene. Germline CDR1 is ENHRY and CDR2 is SYGVKD. The CDR3 runs to 11 residues. CDR3 residues: CAIRGARGYTF. Partial CDR3 DNA: TGTGCCATCAGAGGAGCGAGGGGC.

Comments on this clone: The CDR3 is cut off 3 residues early in the read; its end comes from the germline J gene. J is TRBJ2-7 and V is TRBV24-1; D may be TRBD1 (6 bases). The CDR3 consists of 14 residues. V dropped 4 bases and J dropped 3 bases, with 12 bases sitting between them. The V gene's germline CDR1 is KGHDR and CDR2 SFDVKD. The CDR3 DNA, read in part, is TGTGCCACCAGTGACGCGGTACAGGGCTACGAG. Protein sequence: CATSDAVQGYE. The full CDR3 is CATSDAVQGYEQYF.